A single sample is the source of the 16 T cell receptor beta chains below, sequenced in a study of blood T cell repertoires in COVID-19. Profiling relied on immunoSEQ multiplex PCR, and the TCRdb table lists in-frame clones only, not all of them. The sample lists a few hundred thousand clones; about 88% were seen once. The sample comprised PBMCs or T cells enriched from blood (not recorded which). The receptor source for this set is a woman under 30 who had been exposed to COVID-19.

The chain couples TRBV6-5 to TRBJ2-7; the D is unclear. Trimming took off 2 bases at V and 3 bases at J, with 8 bases between the two ends. The length of the CDR3 is 13 residues. Germline CDR1 reads MNHEY; CDR2 reads SVGAGI. The CDR3 region is CASSYGRNYEQYF. In DNA form, the CDR3 reads TGTGCCAGCAGTTACGGCAGAAACTACGAGCAGTACTTC.

The chain recombines TRBV30 with TRBJ1-5; a possible D gene is TRBD1 (6 bases). Germline assignment: CDR1 GTSNPN and CDR2 SVGIG (reference sequence). V lost 5 bases, J lost 1 base, and 12 bases lay in between. This CDR3 contains 14 residues. CDR3 bases: TGTGCCTGGCGGGGGGCAGGGAGCAATCAGCCCCAGCATTTT. Translation gives CAWRGAGSNQPQHF. The variable domain in full, completed from reference TRBV30 and TRBJ1-5, reads SQTIHQWPATLVQPVGSPLSLECTVEGTSNPNLYWYRQAAGRGLQLLFYSVGIGQISSEVPQNLSASRPQDRQFILSSKKLLLSDSGFYLCAWRGAGSNQPQHFGDGTRLSIL.

The rearrangement links TRBV5-6 to TRBJ1-6; TRBD1 matches 8 bases. The CDR3 length is 15 residues. The V and J ends lost 2 bases and 6 bases, in that order; junction bases with no gene match: 4. CDR1 and CDR2 (germline): SGHDT, YYEEEE. The chain's CDR3 is CASSLDRGTNSPLHF. CDR3 sequence (DNA): TGTGCCAGCAGCTTAGACAGGGGCACTAATTCACCCCTCCACTTT.

The rearrangement links TRBV6-5 to TRBJ1-1; D remains unclear. Germline assignment: CDR1 MNHEY and CDR2 SVGAGI. This CDR3 has 14 residues. The V and J ends lost 5 bases and 1 base respectively, with 11 bases between them. Here the CDR3 reads CASSRTGKNTEAFF. DNA of the CDR3: TGTGCCAGCAGTCGGACTGGGAAGAACACTGAAGCTTTCTTT.

The chain is built from TRBV10-2 and TRBJ2-7, with 12 positions matching TRBD2. Looked up from germline, CDR1 is WSHSY and CDR2 is SAAADI. This CDR3 spans 13 amino acids. V shed 5 bases, J shed 6 bases, and the junction held 2 bases outside the gene matches. The CDR3 sequence: CASSSGLAGEQYF. The CDR3 coding sequence is TGCGCCAGCAGTTCGGGACTAGCGGGCGAGCAGTACTTC.

The gene calls are TRBV28 and TRBJ1-6; D perhaps matches TRBD1 (6 bases). Germline loops: CDR1 MDHEN, CDR2 SYDVKM. The V and J ends lost 5 bases and 9 bases respectively, with 11 bases between them. The CDR3 contains 13 residues. The CDR3 nucleotides are TGTGCCAGCAGTCCGACAGGAGTTTCACCCCTCCACTTT. The encoded protein is CASSPTGVSPLHF. Using reference TRBV28 and TRBJ1-6 for the parts outside the CDR3, the full variable domain is DVKVTQSSRYLVKRTGEKVFLECVQDMDHENMFWYRQDPGLGLRLIYFSYDVKMKEKGDIPEGYSVSREKKERFSLILESASTNQTSMYLCASSPTGVSPLHFGNGTRLTVT.

The chain employs TRBV7-6 and TRBJ2-1, with a possible D match to TRBD1 (6 bases). This CDR3 contains 15 residues. The germline V gene encodes CDR1 SGHVS and CDR2 FNYEAQ. The V gene lost 4 bases and the J gene lost 6 bases, with 16 bases spanning the gap. For the CDR3, the DNA is TGTGCCAGCAGCTCGACCCCAGGGGCCATCAATGAGCAGTTCTTC. Protein sequence: CASSSTPGAINEQFF.

J is TRBJ1-2 and V is TRBV27; TRBD1 agrees at 9 bases. J gave up 2 bases and V 5 bases, and 6 bases lay outside the gene matches. In germline, CDR1 is MNHEY, CDR2 SMNVEV (reference sequence). The CDR3 has 15 residues. CDR3 residues: CASSTAGTGNYGYTF. CDR3 nucleotides: TGTGCCAGCAGTACGGCCGGGACAGGGAACTATGGCTACACCTTC.

The chain links TRBV13 to TRBJ1-1; 8 positions match TRBD1. Germline loops: CDR1 PRHDT, CDR2 FYEKMQ (reference sequence). The CDR3 sequence is 13 residues long. J was trimmed by 8 bases and V by 5 bases; bases with no gene match: 7. CDR3 nucleotides: TGTGCCAGCAGCCCCCGTCCAGGGGGCGAAGCTTTCTTT. This encodes CASSPRPGGEAFF.

The rearrangement joins TRBV11-3 to TRBJ2-5; D gene ambiguous. V lost 0 bases, J lost 0 bases, and 8 bases lay in between. Per the germline V gene, CDR1 is SGHNT and CDR2 is YENEEA. The CDR3 is 15 amino acids. CDR3: CASSLETPYQETQYF. In nucleotides, the CDR3 is TGTGCCAGCAGCTTAGAGACACCGTACCAAGAGACCCAGTACTTC.

The chain recombines TRBV4-1 with TRBJ2-7; a weak D match, TRBD2 (6 bases). Per germline, CDR1 MGHRA and CDR2 YSYEKL. Deletions cut 7 bases from V and 2 bases from J, with 15 bases between. CDR3 length: 14 residues. CDR3 bases: TGCGCCAGCACCCCGGGGGAAGATCCCTACGAGCAGTACTTC. Residues: CASTPGEDPYEQYF.

The J gene is TRBJ1-4, the V gene TRBV25-1, with 9 bases aligning to TRBD1. The J segment lost 4 bases and the V segment lost 6 bases, leaving 3 bases of the junction unmatched. The CDR3 totals 14 residues. Germline V gives CDR1 MGHDK, CDR2 SYGVNS. This chain's CDR3 is CASSTGGSNEKLFF. The CDR3 DNA sequence: TGTGCCAGCAGCACAGGGGGCAGTAATGAAAAACTGTTTTTT.

The genes are TRBV25-1 and TRBJ2-7; 9 nucleotides line up with TRBD2. This CDR3 has 14 residues. The germline gives CDR1 MGHDK, CDR2 SYGVNS. Trimming took 3 bases from V and 4 from J; bases not matched to a gene: 4. CDR3 sequence: CASSDSGSAYEQYF. In DNA form, the CDR3 reads TGTGCCAGCAGTGATAGCGGGAGCGCGTACGAGCAGTACTTC.

The V and J genes are TRBV11-2 and TRBJ1-1, with a tentative D call TRBD1 (6 bases). The germline V and J ends were trimmed by 3 bases and 6 bases, with 14 bases remaining between them. The CDR3 totals 14 residues. CDR1 is SGHAT, CDR2 FQNNGV, per germline. The CDR3 DNA reads TGTGCCAGCAGCTTGGGGGGGGCGAGGTCTGAAGCTTTCTTT. It codes for CASSLGGARSEAFF.

The chain joins TRBV5-1 to TRBJ2-1, with 8 nucleotides matching TRBD1. The junction had 5 bases not matched to a gene; V was cut back by 2 bases and J by 4 bases. Germline V gene lookup returns CDR1 SGHRS and CDR2 YFSETQ. This CDR3 region has 15 residues. CDR3 in amino acids: CASSFSQGGYNEQFF. The CDR3 DNA reads as TGCGCCAGCAGCTTCTCACAGGGGGGATACAATGAGCAGTTCTTC.

The chain recombines TRBV7-8 with TRBJ2-2, with no clear D. The V end lost 4 bases, the J end lost 2 bases, and 8 bases lay between the germline ends. CDR3 length: 14 amino acids. CDR1 is SGHVS and CDR2 is FQNEAQ in the germline V gene. CDR3 sequence (DNA): TGTGCCAGCAGCTCACAACGTAACACCGGGGAGCTGTTTTTT. Translation gives CASSSQRNTGELFF. The full variable domain, in which reference TRBV7-8 and TRBJ2-2 provide the parts outside the CDR3, is GAGVSQSPRYKVAKRGQDVALRCDPISGHVSLFWYQQALGQGPEFLTYFQNEAQLDKSGLPSDRFFAERPEGSVSTLKIQRTQQEDSAVYLCASSSQRNTGELFFGEGSRLTVL.